One sample yielded the 3 T cell receptor beta chains listed below, sequenced in a study of blood T cells in healthy people across ages. Primed by a sample-barcoded 5' primer and a J-beta primer mix, a second PCR proceeded for about 7 to 11 cycles. TCRdb passed the 5' RACE reads through MiXCR, listing each CDR3 protein once. In the table there are some 1.5 million distinct CDR3 sequences, roughly 30% of which are singletons. The sample was blood. The receptors derive from a woman aged 30 to 39 in good health.

This clonotype was observed a few times. This chain joins TRBV29-1 and TRBJ2-7; 9 bases match TRBD1. The CDR3 loop spans 15 amino acids. Unmatched junction bases numbered 8, after V lost 5 bases and J lost 0 bases. Germline V CDR1 and CDR2: SQVTM, ANQGSEA. CDR3 sequence (DNA): TGCAGCGTTCAACGGGGGACAGGGATCTCCTACGAGCAGTACTTC. Translating it yields CSVQRGTGISYEQYF.

On this clonotype itself: This may stem from a read error, because a much larger clone lies one nucleotide away. This rearrangement joins TRBV5-5 to TRBJ2-7; 9 positions agree with TRBD2. The J call is uncertain, as TRBJ2-1 better fits the DNA end. Germline CDR1 is SGHKS and CDR2 is YYEKEE (reference sequence). The CDR3 consists of 15 residues. The chain's CDR3 is CASSYLSGSSYEQFF. CDR3 bases: TGTGCCAGCAGCTATCTTAGCGGGAGCTCCTACGAGCAGTTCTTC.

This clonotype has only one observation. A junction end diverges from the germline sequence, so it may reflect a read error. The rearrangement joins TRBV7-2 to TRBJ1-2; D may be TRBD1 (5 bases). CDR3 length: 15 amino acids. Germline V gives CDR1 SGHTA, CDR2 FQGNSA. The CDR3 region is CASRLQTGTNYGCTF. The CDR3 bases are TGTGCCAGCAGACTACAGACCGGGACTAACTATGGCTGCACCTTC.